The clone carrying this T cell receptor (beta chain) occurred a few times. This sample was taken from a study of blood T cell repertoires in COVID-19. Overall study: The United States, Italy and Spain supplied acute and convalescent COVID-19 samples. T cells, B-cell-depleted T cells, or PBMCs provided the cDNA or gDNA that served as material.

How the authors handled the data: The assay estimated nucleated cells by amplifying reference gene primers. Only in-frame clones appear in the TCRdb table, and some are missing; sequencing was by immunoSEQ multiplex PCR. The V and J calls and the clone size are those of that table, but D and trimming were determined from the DNA. The top ten clones hold 5% to 7% of a sample with about 190,000 clones, roughly 86% of them seen once. Study members were between roughly 18 and 89 years old and lived in 24 US regions. This CDR3 region has 13 residues. The V end was cut by 8 bases, the J end by 9 bases, with 17 bases between. The germline CDR1 and CDR2 sequences are SNHLY and FYNNEI.

Sequenced: PBMCs or T cells enriched from blood (not recorded which). The chain has TRBV2 and TRBJ1-3; TRBD1 is a possible D gene (5 bases). This TCR was sampled from a man aged 40-55 years with acute COVID-19. CDR3 nucleotide sequence: TGTGCCAGCTGGGAGGAGGGGCTGGGCACCATATATTTT. Protein product: CASWEEGLGTIYF.